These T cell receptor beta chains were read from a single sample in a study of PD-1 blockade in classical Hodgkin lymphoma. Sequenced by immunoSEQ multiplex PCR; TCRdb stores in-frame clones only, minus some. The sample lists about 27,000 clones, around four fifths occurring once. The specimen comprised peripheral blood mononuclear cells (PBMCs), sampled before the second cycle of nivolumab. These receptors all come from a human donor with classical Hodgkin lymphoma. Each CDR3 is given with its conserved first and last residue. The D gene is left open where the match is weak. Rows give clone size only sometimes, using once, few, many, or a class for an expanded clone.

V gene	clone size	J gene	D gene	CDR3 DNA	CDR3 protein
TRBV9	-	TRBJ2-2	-	TGTGCCAGCAGCGTAGATTACACCGGGGAGCTGTTTTTT	CASSVDYTGELFF
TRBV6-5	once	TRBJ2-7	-	TGTGCCAGCGCCTTTTATGGGGAGCAGTACTTC	CASAFYGEQYF
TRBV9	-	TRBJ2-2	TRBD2	TGTGCCAGCAGCGTAGCCAGCGGGGGGGCGTCCGGGGAGCTGTTTTTT	CASSVASGGASGELFF
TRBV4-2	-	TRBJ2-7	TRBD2	TGTGCCAGCAGCCAAGAGCGGGGGGGCGGGTACGAGCAGTACTTC	CASSQERGGGYEQYF
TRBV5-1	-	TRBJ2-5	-	TGCGCCAGCAGCTTAACGTGGCAGAACCAAGAGACCCAGTACTTC	CASSLTWQNQETQYF
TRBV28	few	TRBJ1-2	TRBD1	TGTGCCAGCAGGGGACAGGGGTACTATGGCTACACCTTC	CASRGQGYYGYTF
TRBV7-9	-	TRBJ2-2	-	TGTGCCAGCAGTACCTCTTCGAACACCGGGGAGCTGTTTTTT	CASSTSSNTGELFF
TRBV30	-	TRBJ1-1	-	TGTGCCTGGAGGTTACTGAAGGCTGAAGCTTTCTTT	CAWRLLKAEAFF
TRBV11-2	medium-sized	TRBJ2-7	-	TGTGCCAGCAGCTATGGGACCTCCTACGAGCAGTACTTC	CASSYGTSYEQYF
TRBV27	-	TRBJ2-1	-	TGTGCCAGCAGTCTACTGGACGGAAGGCAGTTCTTC	CASSLLDGRQFF
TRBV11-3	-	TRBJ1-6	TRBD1	TGTGCCAGCAGCCGGATCGGACAGGGTAATTCACCCCTCCACTTT	CASSRIGQGNSPLHF
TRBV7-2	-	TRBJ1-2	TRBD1	TGTGCCAGCAGCAAGGGACAGGGCTCTAACTATGGCTACACCTTC	CASSKGQGSNYGYTF
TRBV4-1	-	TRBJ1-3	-	TGCGCCAGCAGCCTTGGCCCGGGGACCTCTGGAAACACCATATATTTT	CASSLGPGTSGNTIYF
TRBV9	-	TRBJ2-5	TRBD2	TGTGCCAGCAGCGTAGGCGGGGGGTTTAAAGAGACCCAGTACTTC	CASSVGGGFKETQYF
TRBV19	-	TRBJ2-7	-	TGTGCCAGTAGTATGGCGGGGCGGGGGCAGGTGTACGAGCAGTACTTC	CASSMAGRGQVYEQYF
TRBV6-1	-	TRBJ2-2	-	TGTGCCAGCAGTGAACGCCACGAAATTAACACCGGGGAGCTGTTTTTT	CASSERHEINTGELFF
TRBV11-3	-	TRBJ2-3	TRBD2	TGTGCCAGCAGCTTAAGCGGGGGTGTGGATACGCAGTATTTT	CASSLSGGVDTQYF
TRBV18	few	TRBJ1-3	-	TGTGCCAGCTCACCATCCCCAGGGTCCTCTGGAAACACCATATATTTT	CASSPSPGSSGNTIYF
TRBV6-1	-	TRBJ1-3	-	TGTGCCAGCAGGTCCACGACTGGGGGAAACACCATATATTTT	CASRSTTGGNTIYF
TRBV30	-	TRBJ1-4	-	TGTGCCTGGAGTGTCAGGACTCTGGGTGAAAAACTGTTTTTT	CAWSVRTLGEKLFF
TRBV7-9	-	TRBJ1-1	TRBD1	TGTGCCAGCAGCTTAGGGCAGGGGGCGCGTCTGGACACTGAAGCTTTCTTT	CASSLGQGARLDTEAFF
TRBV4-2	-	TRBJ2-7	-	TGTGCCAGCAGCCAGCGAAACAGGGCGGGCTTTTCCTACGAGCAGTACTTC	CASSQRNRAGFSYEQYF
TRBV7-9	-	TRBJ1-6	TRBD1	TGTGCCAGCAGGGGACAGGGAGACTCACCCCTCCACTTT	CASRGQGDSPLHF
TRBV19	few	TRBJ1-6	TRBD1	TGTGCCAGTAGTATGGGGACAGATTCACCCCTCCACTTT	CASSMGTDSPLHF
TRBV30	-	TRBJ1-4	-	TGTGCCTGGAGTGTAGGGGGGGCGCAGAAACTGTTTTTT	CAWSVGGAQKLFF
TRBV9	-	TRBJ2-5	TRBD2	TGTGCCAGCAGCGCCCCGGGACTAGCGGGGGGGGAGACCCAGTACTTC	CASSAPGLAGGETQYF
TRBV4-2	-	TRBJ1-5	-	TGTGCCAGCAGCCAAGGGAAAGGTCAGCCCCAGCATTTT	CASSQGKGQPQHF
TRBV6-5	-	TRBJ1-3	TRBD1	TGTGCCAGCAGACCGACAGGGACAGGAAACACCATATATTTT	CASRPTGTGNTIYF
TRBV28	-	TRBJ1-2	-	TGTGCCAGCAGTCCAGGGTGGGGCATGGATGGCTACACCTTC	CASSPGWGMDGYTF
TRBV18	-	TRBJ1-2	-	TGTGCCAGCTACATTACCAGCTCAGGGGACGGTGGCTACACCTTC	CASYITSSGDGGYTF
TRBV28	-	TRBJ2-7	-	TGTGCCAGCAGTTTGTCACAGGCCACCTACGAGCAGTACTTC	CASSLSQATYEQYF
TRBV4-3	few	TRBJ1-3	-	TGCGCCAGCAGCCCATCTGGCCAGACTAACACCATATATTTT	CASSPSGQTNTIYF
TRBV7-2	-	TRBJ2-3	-	TGTGCCAGCAGCTTAGATGTTGGCACAGATACGCAGTATTTT	CASSLDVGTDTQYF
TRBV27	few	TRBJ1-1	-	TGTGCCAGCAGTTTTAGAGCGAGCACTGAAGCTTTCTTT	CASSFRASTEAFF
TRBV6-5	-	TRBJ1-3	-	TGTGCCGTACAGGGTTCTCGCTCTGGAAACACCATATATTTT	CAVQGSRSGNTIYF
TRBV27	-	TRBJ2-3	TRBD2	TGTGCCAGCAGTTCCCCTAGCGGGGAGGGAGATACGCAGTATTTT	CASSSPSGEGDTQYF
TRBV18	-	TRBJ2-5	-	TGTGCCAGCTCACCGTACCAAGAGACCCAGTACTTC	CASSPYQETQYF
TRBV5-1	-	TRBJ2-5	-	TGCGCCAGCAGCCCTCAGATAAACCAAGAGACCCAGTACTTC	CASSPQINQETQYF
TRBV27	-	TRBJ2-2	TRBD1	TGTGCCAGCAGTTACGTGGCCGGGACAGGGGTAACCGGGGAGCTGTTTTTT	CASSYVAGTGVTGELFF
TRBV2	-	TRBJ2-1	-	TGTGCCAGCCATCCCCAGGTGGGGGAGCAGTTCTTC	CASHPQVGEQFF
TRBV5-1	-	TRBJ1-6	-	TGCGCCAGCAGCTTGGGCGGGACGGGAAATTCACCCCTCCACTTT	CASSLGGTGNSPLHF
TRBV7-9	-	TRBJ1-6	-	TGTGCCAGCACCTGGGATGCGGGGCCTAATTCACCCCTCCACTTT	CASTWDAGPNSPLHF
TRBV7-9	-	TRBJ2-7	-	TGTGCCAGCAGCTCGATGGACGGGACCGAGCAGTACTTC	CASSSMDGTEQYF